A selection of T cell receptor beta chains follows, all from one sample in a study of OX40 agonist ivuxolimab in advanced cancers. The method was immunoSEQ multiplex PCR; TCRdb's version includes in-frame clones alone and lacks a portion of them. The sample lists about 86,000 clones, roughly 89% occurring once. This material consisted of CD4+ or CD8+ T cells sorted from blood, taken in a trial of the OX40 agonist ivuxolimab. These TCRs come from an adult with an advanced solid tumor such as melanoma, head and neck, liver or kidney cancer. Each CDR3 is given with its conserved first and last residue. Fields, in order: V gene, clone size, J gene, D gene, CDR3 DNA, CDR3 protein. A D gene is named only where the DNA matches it firmly. Size is stated for part of the rows, as once, few or many counts, or as a class when the clone is expanded.

>TRBV5-6|once|TRBJ2-7|.
TGTGCCAGCAGCCGGACTGCGACCTACGAGCAGTACTTC
CASSRTATYEQYF
>TRBV2|few|TRBJ1-4|.
TGTGCCAGCAGTGAAGCCGAGGGTGAAAAACTGTTTTTT
CASSEAEGEKLFF
>TRBV28|.|TRBJ2-7|.
TGTGCCAGCAGTTTGGTGGTGGGGGGCGAGCAGTACTTC
CASSLVVGGEQYF
>TRBV19|.|TRBJ2-3|.
TGTGCCAGTAGTATAGGGTTGACAGATACGCAGTATTTT
CASSIGLTDTQYF
>TRBV19|.|TRBJ2-4|TRBD1
TGTGCCAGTTCCCTGTCCCGGGACAGGGTAGCCAAAAACATTCAGTACTTC
CASSLSRDRVAKNIQYF
>TRBV6-6|.|TRBJ2-7|.
TGTGCCAGCAGTCCCCTCGGGGTCGGTTTCTACGAGCAGTACTTC
CASSPLGVGFYEQYF
>TRBV6-5|.|TRBJ1-2|.
TGTGCCAGCAGTTACTCCAGCGGCAGACCCGACTATGGCTACACCTTC
CASSYSSGRPDYGYTF
>TRBV6-6|.|TRBJ2-7|TRBD2
TGTGCCAGCACCCCAGCGGGGACCTACGAGCAGTACTTC
CASTPAGTYEQYF
>TRBV5-1|.|TRBJ1-1|.
TGCGCCAGCAGCTTCAGGACAGCCGATCGGAACACTGAAGCTTTCTTT
CASSFRTADRNTEAFF
>TRBV27|.|TRBJ2-5|TRBD1
TGTGCCAGCAGTTTTGGGGACAGGCAAGAGACCCAGTACTTC
CASSFGDRQETQYF
>TRBV19|few|TRBJ1-2|TRBD1
TGTGCCAGTAACCCGGGACAGTTAATCGGCTACACCTTC
CASNPGQLIGYTF
>TRBV28|.|TRBJ2-1|TRBD1
TGTGCCAGCAGTTTTTTGACAAGGGGGCTACGTAATGAGCAGTTCTTC
CASSFLTRGLRNEQFF
>TRBV28|.|TRBJ2-7|TRBD1
TGTGCCAGCAGTCCCCGGGACAGTCCCTACGAGCAGTACTTC
CASSPRDSPYEQYF
>TRBV6-5|once|TRBJ2-7|.
TGTGCCAGCACCCCCCTCCGCGGAGTTACCTACGAGCAGTACTTC
CASTPLRGVTYEQYF
>TRBV27|few|TRBJ1-3|.
TGTGCCAGCAGGGACAATTATTCTGGAAACACCATATATTTT
CASRDNYSGNTIYF
>TRBV4-3|.|TRBJ2-2|TRBD1
TGCGCCAGCAGCCAAGACAGGGGGATCCCCACCGGGGAGCTGTTTTTT
CASSQDRGIPTGELFF
>TRBV6-1|.|TRBJ2-3|TRBD2
TGTGCCAGCATTCGAGCGGGAGGACCCACAGATACGCAGTATTTT
CASIRAGGPTDTQYF
>TRBV6-9|.|TRBJ1-1|.
TGTGCCAGCAGTTGGGGTCGTTGGGGCACTGAAGCTTTCTTT
CASSWGRWGTEAFF
>TRBV5-4|.|TRBJ2-7|.
TGTGCCAGCAGCTGGGAAGGCCCTTACGAGCAGTACTTC
CASSWEGPYEQYF
>TRBV7-3|few|TRBJ1-2|.
TGTGCCAGCAGCCCTGGCCAATGGGGTGGCTACACCTTC
CASSPGQWGGYTF
>TRBV15|.|TRBJ2-2|.
TGTGCCACCAGCTATGGATTAGCGAACACCGGGGAGCTGTTTTTT
CATSYGLANTGELFF
>TRBV18|once|TRBJ2-2|TRBD1
TGTGCCAGCTCACCACGTCTCCAGGGGGCCACCGGGGAGCTGTTTTTT
CASSPRLQGATGELFF
>TRBV5-1|.|TRBJ1-2|.
TGCGCCAGCAGCTTGGCCCTTGGGGGGGACTATGGCTACACCTTC
CASSLALGGDYGYTF
>TRBV7-2|.|TRBJ1-2|.
TGTGCCAGCTCCGCTTTTGAGGGAGGATCTACCTACTTC
CASSAFEGGSTYF
>TRBV28|.|TRBJ1-6|.
TGTGCCAGCAGTTTTGGGGACGGTCGGATATTGGCCCTCCACTTT
CASSFGDGRILALHF
>TRBV10-1|.|TRBJ2-1|.
TGCGCCAGCAGGGCGTCGTTGGGGCGGGACAATGAGCAGTTCTTC
CASRASLGRDNEQFF
>TRBV7-3|.|TRBJ2-1|.
TGTGCCAGCAGCGCCGGGACAACTGTGGGTGAGCAGTTCTTC
CASSAGTTVGEQFF